This is a list of T cell receptor beta chains from one sample in a study of monozygotic twins with inflammatory bowel disease. No DNA is given; TCRdb re-called the 5' RACE reads and lists each CDR3 protein once. This table lists roughly 200,000 distinct CDR3 sequences. Sequences were obtained from blood. The source is a human donor with ulcerative colitis or Crohn's disease, or a healthy co-twin of an affected twin (not recorded which). The CDR3 runs from the conserved cysteine through the conserved F or W.

>TRBJ2-1|TRBV5-1
CASSLVSGSSGFDEQFF
>TRBJ1-4|TRBV7-9
CATQEGAGEKLFF
>TRBJ2-1|TRBV12-3/TRBV12-4
CASSFDSGRAINEQFF
>TRBJ1-6|TRBV9
CAGSDPDRGNSPLHF
>TRBJ2-1|TRBV20-1
CSAPPSSHVNEQFF
>TRBJ2-1|TRBV29-1
CSVAPQPPYNEQFF
>TRBJ1-5|TRBV6-2/TRBV6-3
CASSIRSFVGADQPQHF
>TRBJ1-1|TRBV5-1
CASSDPGDTEAFF
>TRBJ2-7|TRBV5-1
CASSGTGAYEQYF
>TRBJ1-3|TRBV20-1
CSARDPRSSGNTIYF
>TRBJ1-2|TRBV6-1
CASSPSVTGSGYTF
>TRBJ2-1|TRBV7-2
CASSLASGRVGEQFF
>TRBJ2-1|TRBV5-1
CASSEQLAREQFF
>TRBJ1-4|TRBV29-1
CSGGHATNEKLFF
>TRBJ2-3|TRBV5-1
CASSLALAGSTDTQYF
>TRBJ2-5|TRBV7-9
CASSAPRLWGQQETQYF
>TRBJ2-7|TRBV7-2
CASSLDGTRGGEQYF
>TRBJ2-3|TRBV28
CASSLLGQGALNTQYF
>TRBJ2-1|TRBV7-8
CASSFGQADMFF
>TRBJ1-1|TRBV9
CASSAQDRANTEAFF
>TRBJ1-1|TRBV10-2
CASSLTSINTEAFF
>TRBJ2-6|TRBV12-3/TRBV12-4
CASRPTTGANVLTF
>TRBJ1-1|TRBV6-6
CASSYRTVNTEAFF
>TRBJ1-2|TRBV6-1
CASSAAGAVKGYTF
>TRBJ1-1|TRBV5-1
CASSPLRRETEAFF
>TRBJ2-1|TRBV2
CASSDLAGLYNEQFF
>TRBJ1-3|TRBV4-1
CASSQFSLGASSGNTIYF
>TRBJ1-1|TRBV28
CASSLQRASNTEAFF
>TRBJ2-5|TRBV29-1
CSVEVLGTMLQETQYF
>TRBJ2-3|TRBV7-2
CASSLAGASTDTQYF
>TRBJ2-1|TRBV4-1
CASSQQTGGNEQFF
>TRBJ2-5|TRBV20-1
CSARPDPYTRQETQYF